The rows below give T cell receptor beta chains drawn from one sample of a study of T cells in Graves' hyperthyroidism and ophthalmopathy. TCRdb re-called the multiplex PCR reads with MiXCR, one entry per CDR3 protein. The sample consists of more than 450,000 distinct CDR3 sequences, about 20% of them appearing once. The sample was blood. Receptors originate from a man in his forties with Graves' ophthalmopathy. Each CDR3 is given with its conserved first and last residue. A D gene is named only where the DNA matches it firmly. Clone size is stated in some rows and not others, as once, few, many or a class when expanded.

TRBV11-2	many	TRBJ2-5	.	TGTGCCAGCAGCTTAGGCACAGTACAGAAGGAGACCCAGTACTTC	CASSLGTVQKETQYF
TRBV18	many	TRBJ1-3	.	TGTGCCAGCTCCGGCGGGACCCAAAACACCATATATTTT	CASSGGTQNTIYF
TRBV11-2	.	TRBJ2-1	.	TGTGCCACATGGGACTTCACCAATGAGCAGTTCTTC	CATWDFTNEQFF
TRBV28	many	TRBJ2-7	TRBD2	TGTGCCAGCAGTTCCCCACGGACTAGCGGGAGCCAGTCCCACGAGCAGTACTTC	CASSSPRTSGSQSHEQYF
TRBV20-1	.	TRBJ1-5	.	TGCAGTGCTAGAGAAACCGGGCTTTCCCCCATTGAGCCCCAGCGTTTT	CSARETGLSPIEPQRF
TRBV5-6	few	TRBJ2-3	.	TGTGCCAGCAGCTTAATCCCCAGCCATAGCACAGATACGCAGTATTTT	CASSLIPSHSTDTQYF
TRBV12-3/TRBV12-4	.	TRBJ1-3	.	TGTGCCAGCACTCCTCCGGGGGCCGTCTCTGGAAACACCATATATTTT	CASTPPGAVSGNTIYF
TRBV5-1	few	TRBJ1-4	.	TGCGCCAGCAGCTGGGGACAATCGGGCACTGAAAAACTGTTTTTT	CASSWGQSGTEKLFF
TRBV7-6	few	TRBJ1-1	.	TGTGCCAGCAGCTTAGAACCAGGACGTAAGTCCACTGAAGCTTTCTTT	CASSLEPGRKSTEAFF
TRBV29-1	.	TRBJ2-5	.	TGCAGCGTCGACCGGGACCGGACCCAGTACTTC	CSVDRDRTQYF
TRBV7-3	few	TRBJ2-1	.	TGTGCCAGCAGCTCGACGCAGGCAGCTGAGCAGTTCTTC	CASSSTQAAEQFF
TRBV12-3/TRBV12-4	few	TRBJ1-1	TRBD1	TGTGCCAGCAACCCGGGACAGGGAAACACTGAAGCTTTCTTT	CASNPGQGNTEAFF
TRBV6-1	.	TRBJ2-3	TRBD2	TGTGCCAGCAGTCCCCGTACTATAGCGGGAGCAGGGGATACGCAGTATTTT	CASSPRTIAGAGDTQYF
TRBV6-1	.	TRBJ1-5	TRBD1	TGTGCCAGCATCAAACCCCCCGGACAGGGGACGAATCAGCCCCAGCATTTT	CASIKPPGQGTNQPQHF
TRBV5-1	.	TRBJ2-7	TRBD1	TGTGCCAGCAGCCAATCGGACAGGGCCCCTACCGAGCAGTACTTC	CASSQSDRAPTEQYF
TRBV28	few	TRBJ1-4	.	TGTGCCAGCAGTCCTATGCTGAGGGGAGGTCTTGAAAAACTGTTTTTT	CASSPMLRGGLEKLFF
TRBV5-5	.	TRBJ2-7	TRBD1	TGTGCCAGCAGCTTGCGACAGGGGGCTTTCGAGCAGTACTTC	CASSLRQGAFEQYF
TRBV7-9	few	TRBJ2-5	.	TGTGCCAGCAGCTTAGGACTCGAGGAGGGAGAGACCCAGTACTTC	CASSLGLEEGETQYF
TRBV5-1	many	TRBJ1-1	TRBD1	TGCGCCAGCAGCTATGACGGGACAGTCGTCACTGAAGCTTTCTTT	CASSYDGTVVTEAFF
TRBV29-1	.	TRBJ1-5	.	TGCAGCGTTCAGGGGTGGGGGCAGCCCCAGCATTTT	CSVQGWGQPQHF
TRBV30	few	TRBJ2-4	TRBD1	TGTGCCTGGAGTGTACTGAGTCAGGTCAACAGGGGGTACATTCAGTACTTC	CAWSVLSQVNRGYIQYF
TRBV18	.	TRBJ2-2	.	TGTGCCAGCTCACCACCTCGGCCAACCACCGGGGAGCTGTTTTTT	CASSPPRPTTGELFF
TRBV28	many	TRBJ1-2	TRBD1	TGTGCCAGCAGTTTCCGGGACAGGCTAGTCTATGGCTACACCTTC	CASSFRDRLVYGYTF
TRBV20-1	few	TRBJ1-1	.	TGCAGTGCTAGGAGAGAGAACACTGAAGCTTTCTTT	CSARRENTEAFF
TRBV7-2	many	TRBJ2-1	TRBD2	TGTGCCAGCAGCTTAGCCGGCCTAGCGGGAGGGAATGAGCAGTTCTTC	CASSLAGLAGGNEQFF
TRBV5-1	many	TRBJ2-3	.	TGCGCCAGCAGCCGTGGGGACAAAACAGATACGCAGTATTTT	CASSRGDKTDTQYF
TRBV4-2	few	TRBJ2-1	.	TGTGCCAGCAGCCAAGAGGCAGACGTGGATGAGCAGTTCTTC	CASSQEADVDEQFF
TRBV9	.	TRBJ2-1	TRBD1	TGTGCCAGCAGCGTAAGTGGGACAGGGGTCCAAAATGAGCAGTTCTTC	CASSVSGTGVQNEQFF
TRBV29-1	.	TRBJ2-7	.	TGCAGCGTTGTTGGTGGACAGTTTTACGAGCAGTACTTC	CSVVGGQFYEQYF
TRBV4-3	.	TRBJ2-7	TRBD2	TGCGCCAGCAGCCAAGATCGCGGGGGACTCTACGAGCAGTACTTC	CASSQDRGGLYEQYF
TRBV3-1	.	TRBJ1-2	.	TGTGCCAGCAGCCTTAGTTCCCTTCCGGGGAATGGCTACACCTTC	CASSLSSLPGNGYTF
TRBV20-1	many	TRBJ2-7	.	TGCAGTGCCAACCGGGACGCCAACTACGAGCAGTACTTC	CSANRDANYEQYF
TRBV10-3	few	TRBJ2-2	.	TGTGCCATCAGTGAGTCAGGAGGGAGTCTGAACACCGGGGAGCTGTTTTTT	CAISESGGSLNTGELFF
TRBV18	many	TRBJ1-1	.	TGTGCCAGCTCACCACCTAAGGGGATGAACACTGAAGCTTTCTTT	CASSPPKGMNTEAFF
TRBV20-1	few	TRBJ1-6	.	TGCAGTGCTAGAGTGGCAGGGGTTACCTTTTCACCCCTCCACTTT	CSARVAGVTFSPLHF
TRBV7-3	few	TRBJ2-3	.	TGTGCCAGCAGCTTAGCCCGCAAGCCAGATACGCAGTATTTT	CASSLARKPDTQYF
TRBV5-1	many	TRBJ2-1	TRBD1	TGCGCCAGCAGCTCCCAGGGGGCCTACAATGAGCAGTTCTTC	CASSSQGAYNEQFF
TRBV6-1	.	TRBJ1-2	.	TGTGCCAGCAGTGAAGTATGGAAACCTAACTCTGGCTACACCTTC	CASSEVWKPNSGYTF
TRBV19	few	TRBJ2-2	.	TGTGCCAGTAGTATCATCGGGATCGGGGAGCTGTTTTTT	CASSIIGIGELFF
TRBV5-4	few	TRBJ2-5	.	TGTGCCAGCAGCTTGCGGCAAATTACAGGAGGGGGGTCGACAGAGACCCAGTACTTC	CASSLRQITGGGSTETQYF
TRBV7-8	many	TRBJ2-5	.	TGTGCCAGCAGCTTAGGGAGGGGATATGAGACCCAGTACTTC	CASSLGRGYETQYF
TRBV9	many	TRBJ2-2	.	TGTGCCAGCAGCGTCCTAGTGGGCACCGGGGAGCTGTTTTTT	CASSVLVGTGELFF
TRBV12-3/TRBV12-4	.	TRBJ2-5	TRBD2	TGTGCCAGCAGCTCTAGTAGGGACTACTTGGAGACCCAGTACTTC	CASSSSRDYLETQYF
TRBV5-5	many	TRBJ2-5	.	TGTGCCAGCAGCTTTAGCGGTCCCCCGGGGGAGACCCAGTACTTC	CASSFSGPPGETQYF
TRBV18	.	TRBJ2-1	TRBD1	TGTGCCAGCTCATCCGGGACAGGGGAGTACGAGCAGTTCTTC	CASSSGTGEYEQFF
TRBV28	many	TRBJ2-7	.	TGTGCCAGCAGTGTGGACAGCCCGGCCGAGTACGAGCAGTACTTC	CASSVDSPAEYEQYF
TRBV2	many	TRBJ2-7	.	TGTGCCAGCCACAGCGCCTACGAGCAGTACTTC	CASHSAYEQYF
TRBV9	few	TRBJ2-7	TRBD1	TGTGCCAGCAGCCTACGGACAGGGACCCCCGAGCAGTACTTC	CASSLRTGTPEQYF
TRBV12-3/TRBV12-4	.	TRBJ2-6	TRBD1	TGTGCCAGCAGGCTACAGGGGTCCCTTTACTCTGGGGCCAACGTCCTGACTTTC	CASRLQGSLYSGANVLTF
TRBV3-1	.	TRBJ2-1	TRBD2	TGTGCCAGCAGCCCTCCCGTAGCGGGGGGCCTCCGGGATGAGCAGTTCTTC	CASSPPVAGGLRDEQFF